These 3 T cell receptor beta chains share one sample of origin, sequenced in a study of T cell changes during pregnancy in multiple sclerosis. Method: immunoSEQ multiplex PCR; TCRdb's copy keeps in-frame clones and lacks some. The sample consists of around 30,000 clones, approximately 90% of them appearing once. The sequenced sample was CD8+ T cells from peripheral blood mononuclear cells, obtained in the first trimester of pregnancy. The receptors derive from a female donor with multiple sclerosis, enrolled in a pregnancy study.

A remark on this clone: A read error may produce the germline difference seen at one junction end. The chain carries TRBV6-1 and TRBJ2-1; D is possibly TRBD1 (6 bases). The CDR3 consists of 14 residues. Germline CDR1 MNHNS, CDR2 SASEGT. The chain's CDR3 is CASREGRGGNEQFF. The CDR3 region has the DNA TGTGCCAGCAGAGAAGGCAGGGGTGGGAATGAGCAGTTCTTC.

The chain has TRBV11-2 and TRBJ1-3; D might be TRBD1 (6 bases). Germline lookup yields CDR1 SGHAT and CDR2 FQNNGV. This CDR3 has 17 residues. Trimming stripped 2 bases from V and 0 bases from J, with 14 bases between. The CDR3 region is CASSLHYGTISGNTIYF. The CDR3 bases are TGTGCCAGCAGCTTACATTACGGGACAATCTCTGGAAACACCATATATTTT.

The V call is TRBV5-1, the J call TRBJ2-3; TRBD2 agrees at 14 bases. The CDR3 length is 16 residues. The V gene's germline CDR1 is SGHRS and CDR2 YFSETQ. J lost 5 bases, V lost 5 bases, and 7 bases had no gene match. As DNA, the CDR3 is TGCGCCAGCAGAGATCGACTAGCGGGAGGGAAAGATACGCAGTATTTT. It is translated as CASRDRLAGGKDTQYF.